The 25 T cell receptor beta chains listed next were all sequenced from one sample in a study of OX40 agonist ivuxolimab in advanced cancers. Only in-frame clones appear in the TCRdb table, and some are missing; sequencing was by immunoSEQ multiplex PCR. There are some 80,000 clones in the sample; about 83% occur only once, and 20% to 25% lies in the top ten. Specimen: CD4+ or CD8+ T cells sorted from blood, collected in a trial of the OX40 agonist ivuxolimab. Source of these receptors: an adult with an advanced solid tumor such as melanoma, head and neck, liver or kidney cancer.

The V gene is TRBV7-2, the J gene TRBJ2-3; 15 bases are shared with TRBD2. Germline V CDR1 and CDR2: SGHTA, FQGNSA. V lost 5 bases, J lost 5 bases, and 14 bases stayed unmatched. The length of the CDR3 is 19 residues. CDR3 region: CASSPPGLAGGLYRDTQYF. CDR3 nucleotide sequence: TGTGCCAGCAGCCCTCCGGGACTAGCGGGGGGCCTTTATCGAGATACGCAGTATTTT.

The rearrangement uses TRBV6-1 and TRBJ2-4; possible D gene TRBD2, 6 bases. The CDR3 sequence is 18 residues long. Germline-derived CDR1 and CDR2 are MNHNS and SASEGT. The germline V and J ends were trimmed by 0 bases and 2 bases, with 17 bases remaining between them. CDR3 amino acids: CASSEAGLGLGPKNIQYF. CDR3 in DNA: TGTGCCAGCAGTGAAGCGGGACTGGGGCTGGGGCCCAAAAACATTCAGTACTTC.

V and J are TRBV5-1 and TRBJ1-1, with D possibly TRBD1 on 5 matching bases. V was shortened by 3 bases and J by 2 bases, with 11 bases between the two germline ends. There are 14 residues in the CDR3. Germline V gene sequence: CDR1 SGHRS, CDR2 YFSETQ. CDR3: CASSSNTGNTEAFF. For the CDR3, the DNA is TGCGCCAGCAGCTCCAACACAGGCAACACTGAAGCTTTCTTT.

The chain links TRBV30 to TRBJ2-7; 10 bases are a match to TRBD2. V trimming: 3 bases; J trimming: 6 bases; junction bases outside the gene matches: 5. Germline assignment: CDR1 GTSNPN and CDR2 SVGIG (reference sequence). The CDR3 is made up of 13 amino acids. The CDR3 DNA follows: TGTGCCTGGAGCCCTAGCGGGAGTGCCGAGCAGTACTTC. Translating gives CAWSPSGSAEQYF.

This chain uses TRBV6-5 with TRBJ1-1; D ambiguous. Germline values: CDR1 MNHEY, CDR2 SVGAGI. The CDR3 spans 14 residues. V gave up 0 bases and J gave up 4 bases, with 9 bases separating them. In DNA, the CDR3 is TGTGCCAGCAGTTACTCCGGGGTCGGCACTGAAGCTTTCTTT. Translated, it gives CASSYSGVGTEAFF.

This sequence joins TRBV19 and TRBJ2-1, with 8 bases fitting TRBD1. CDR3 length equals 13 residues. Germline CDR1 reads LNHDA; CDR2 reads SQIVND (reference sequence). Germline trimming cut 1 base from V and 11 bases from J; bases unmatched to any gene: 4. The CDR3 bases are TGTGCCAGTAGTATAGGACAGGGGTTTCAGCAGTTCTTC. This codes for CASSIGQGFQQFF.

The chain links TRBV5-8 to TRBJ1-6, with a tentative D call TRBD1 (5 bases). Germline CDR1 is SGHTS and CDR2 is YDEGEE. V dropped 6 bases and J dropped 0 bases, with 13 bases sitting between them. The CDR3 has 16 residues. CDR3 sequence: CASIQGYSSYNSPLHF. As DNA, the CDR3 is TGTGCCAGCATCCAGGGATACAGCTCCTATAATTCACCCCTCCACTTT.

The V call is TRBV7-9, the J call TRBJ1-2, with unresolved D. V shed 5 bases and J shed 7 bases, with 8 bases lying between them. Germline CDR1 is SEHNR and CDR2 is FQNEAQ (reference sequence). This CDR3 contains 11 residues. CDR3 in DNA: TGTGCCAGCAGCGTTCTAAGTGGCTACACCTTC. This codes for CASSVLSGYTF.

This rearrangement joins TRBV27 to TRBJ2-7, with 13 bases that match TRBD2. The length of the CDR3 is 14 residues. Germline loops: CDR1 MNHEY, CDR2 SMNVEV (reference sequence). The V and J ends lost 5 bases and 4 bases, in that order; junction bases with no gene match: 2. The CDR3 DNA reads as TGTGCCAGCAGTCCGGGACTAGCGGGATACGAGCAGTACTTC. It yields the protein CASSPGLAGYEQYF.

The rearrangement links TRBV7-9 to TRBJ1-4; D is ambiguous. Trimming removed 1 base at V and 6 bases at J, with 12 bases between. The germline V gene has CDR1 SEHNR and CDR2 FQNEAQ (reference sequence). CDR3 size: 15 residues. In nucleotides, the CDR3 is TGTGCCAGCAGCTTAGTAAGGCTACGGGATGAAAAACTGTTTTTT. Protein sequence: CASSLVRLRDEKLFF.

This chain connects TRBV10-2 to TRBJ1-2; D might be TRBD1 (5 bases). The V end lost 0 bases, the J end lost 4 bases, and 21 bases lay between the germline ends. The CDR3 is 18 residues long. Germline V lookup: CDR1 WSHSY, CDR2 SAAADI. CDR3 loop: CASSESSRGGLVFYGYTF. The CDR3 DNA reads TGCGCCAGCAGTGAGTCATCCCGTGGGGGTCTCGTGTTCTATGGCTACACCTTC.

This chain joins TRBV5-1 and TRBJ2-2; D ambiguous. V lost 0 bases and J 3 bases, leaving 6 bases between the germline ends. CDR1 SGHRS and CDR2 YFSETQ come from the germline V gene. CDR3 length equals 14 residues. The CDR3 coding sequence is TGCGCCAGCAGCTTGGCGACGGACACCGGGGAGCTGTTTTTT. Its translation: CASSLATDTGELFF.

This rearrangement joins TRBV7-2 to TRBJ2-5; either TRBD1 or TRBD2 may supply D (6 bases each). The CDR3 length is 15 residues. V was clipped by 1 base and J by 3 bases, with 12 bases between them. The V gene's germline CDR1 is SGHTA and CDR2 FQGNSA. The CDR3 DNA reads TGTGCCAGCAGCTTAGGTCCGGGGGCGGAAGAGACCCAGTACTTC. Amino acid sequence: CASSLGPGAEETQYF.

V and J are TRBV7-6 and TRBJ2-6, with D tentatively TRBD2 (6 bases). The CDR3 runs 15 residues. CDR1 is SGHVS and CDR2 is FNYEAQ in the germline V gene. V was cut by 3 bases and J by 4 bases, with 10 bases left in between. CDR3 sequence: CASSFTGEGANVLTF. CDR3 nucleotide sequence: TGTGCCAGCAGCTTTACGGGGGAGGGGGCCAACGTCCTGACTTTC.

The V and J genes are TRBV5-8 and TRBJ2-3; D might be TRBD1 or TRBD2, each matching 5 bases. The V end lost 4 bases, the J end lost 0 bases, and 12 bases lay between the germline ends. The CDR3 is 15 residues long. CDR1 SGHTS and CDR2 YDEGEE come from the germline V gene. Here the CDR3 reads CASSRDPTSTDTQYF. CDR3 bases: TGTGCCAGCAGCCGGGACCCTACAAGCACAGATACGCAGTATTTT. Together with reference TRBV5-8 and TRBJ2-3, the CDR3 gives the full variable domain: EAGVTQSPTHLIKTRGQQATLRCSPISGHTSVYWYQQALGLGLQFLLWYDEGEERNRGNFPPRFSGRQFPNYSSELNVNALELEDSALYLCASSRDPTSTDTQYFGPGTRLTVL.

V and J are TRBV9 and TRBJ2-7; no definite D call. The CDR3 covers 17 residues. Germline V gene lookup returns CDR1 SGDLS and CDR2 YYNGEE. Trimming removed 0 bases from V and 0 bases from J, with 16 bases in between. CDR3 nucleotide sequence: TGTGCCAGCAGCGTAGCTTCTGTAAGCGAATTCTCCTACGAGCAGTACTTC. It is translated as CASSVASVSEFSYEQYF.

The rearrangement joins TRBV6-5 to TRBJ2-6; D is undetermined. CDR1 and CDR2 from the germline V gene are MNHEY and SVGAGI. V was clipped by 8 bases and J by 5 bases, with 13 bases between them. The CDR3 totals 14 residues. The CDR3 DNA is TGTGCCAGCTTACGACAAAGTCGGGCCAACGTCCTGACTTTC. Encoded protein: CASLRQSRANVLTF.

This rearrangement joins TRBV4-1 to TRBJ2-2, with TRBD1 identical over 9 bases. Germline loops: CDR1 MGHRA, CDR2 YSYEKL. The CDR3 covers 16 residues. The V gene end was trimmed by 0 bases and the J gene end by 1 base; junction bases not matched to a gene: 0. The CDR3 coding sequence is TGCGCCAGCAGCCAAGAGGGACAGGGGAACACCGGGGAGCTGTTTTTT. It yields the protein CASSQEGQGNTGELFF.

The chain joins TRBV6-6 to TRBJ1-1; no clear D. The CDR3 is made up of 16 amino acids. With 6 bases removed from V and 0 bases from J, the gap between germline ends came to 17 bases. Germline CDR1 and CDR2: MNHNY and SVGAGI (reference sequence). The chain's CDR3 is CASSPTGRRMNTEAFF. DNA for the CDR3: TGTGCCAGCAGCCCCACGGGGAGAAGGATGAACACTGAAGCTTTCTTT.

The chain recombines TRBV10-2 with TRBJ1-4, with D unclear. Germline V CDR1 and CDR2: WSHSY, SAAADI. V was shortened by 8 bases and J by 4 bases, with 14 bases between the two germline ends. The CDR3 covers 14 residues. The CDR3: CASGWAEYNEKLFF. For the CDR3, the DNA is TGCGCCAGCGGGTGGGCAGAATATAATGAAAAACTGTTTTTT.

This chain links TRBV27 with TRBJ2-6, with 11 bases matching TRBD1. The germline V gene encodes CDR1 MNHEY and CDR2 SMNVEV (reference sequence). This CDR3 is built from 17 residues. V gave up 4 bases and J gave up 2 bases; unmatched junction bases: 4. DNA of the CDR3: TGTGCCAGCAGTTCTCAGGGACAGGGGGCTGGGGCCAACGTCCTGACTTTC. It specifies CASSSQGQGAGANVLTF.

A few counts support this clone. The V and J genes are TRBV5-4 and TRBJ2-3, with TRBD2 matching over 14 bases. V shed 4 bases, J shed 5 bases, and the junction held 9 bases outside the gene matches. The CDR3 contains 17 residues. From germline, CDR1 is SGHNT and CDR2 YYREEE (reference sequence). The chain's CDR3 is CASSPGTSGSTGDTQYF. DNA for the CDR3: TGTGCCAGCAGCCCCGGGACTAGCGGGAGCACGGGAGATACGCAGTATTTT.

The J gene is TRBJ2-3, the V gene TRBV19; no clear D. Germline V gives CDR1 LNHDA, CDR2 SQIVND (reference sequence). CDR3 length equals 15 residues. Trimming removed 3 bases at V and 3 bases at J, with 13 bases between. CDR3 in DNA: TGTGCCAGTAGTATCCGCGGCGGAGCGACAGATACGCAGTATTTT. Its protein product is CASSIRGGATDTQYF.

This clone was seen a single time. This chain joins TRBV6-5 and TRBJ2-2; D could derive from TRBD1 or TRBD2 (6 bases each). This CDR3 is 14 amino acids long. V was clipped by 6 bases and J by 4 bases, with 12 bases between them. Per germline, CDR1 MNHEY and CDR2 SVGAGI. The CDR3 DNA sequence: TGTGCCAGCAGATACGGAGGGGGCACCGGGGAGCTGTTTTTT. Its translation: CASRYGGGTGELFF.

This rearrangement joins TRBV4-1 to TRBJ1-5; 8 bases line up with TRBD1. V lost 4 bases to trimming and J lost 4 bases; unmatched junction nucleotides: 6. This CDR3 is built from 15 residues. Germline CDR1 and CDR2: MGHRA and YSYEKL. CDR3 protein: CASSLGDRLNQPQHF. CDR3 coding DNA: TGCGCCAGCAGCCTCGGGGACAGGCTAAATCAGCCCCAGCATTTT.